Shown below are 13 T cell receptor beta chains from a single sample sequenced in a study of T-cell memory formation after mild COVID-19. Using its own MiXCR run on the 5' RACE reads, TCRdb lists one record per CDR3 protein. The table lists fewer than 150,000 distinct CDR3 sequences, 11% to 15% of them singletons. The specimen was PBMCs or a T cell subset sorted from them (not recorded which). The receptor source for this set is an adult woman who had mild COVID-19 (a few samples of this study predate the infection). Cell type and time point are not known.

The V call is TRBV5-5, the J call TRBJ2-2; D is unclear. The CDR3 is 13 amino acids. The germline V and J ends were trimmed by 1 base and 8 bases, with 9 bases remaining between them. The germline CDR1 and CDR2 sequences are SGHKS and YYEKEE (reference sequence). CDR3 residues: CASSLRWQGELFF. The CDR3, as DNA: TGTGCCAGCAGCTTGAGATGGCAGGGGGAGCTGTTTTTT.

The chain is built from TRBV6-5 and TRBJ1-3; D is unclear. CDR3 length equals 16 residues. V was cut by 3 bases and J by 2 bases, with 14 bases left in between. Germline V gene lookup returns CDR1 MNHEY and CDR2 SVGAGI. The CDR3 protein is CASSYDGLGTGNTIYF. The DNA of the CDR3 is TGTGCCAGCAGTTATGACGGTCTTGGAACTGGAAACACCATATATTTT.

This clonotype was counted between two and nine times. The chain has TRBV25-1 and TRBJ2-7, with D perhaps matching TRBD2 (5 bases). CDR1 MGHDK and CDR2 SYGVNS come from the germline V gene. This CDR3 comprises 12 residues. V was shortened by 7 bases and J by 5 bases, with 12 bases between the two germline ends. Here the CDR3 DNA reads TGTGCCAGCAACGGGGTGTCGAACGAGCAGTACTTC. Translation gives CASNGVSNEQYF.

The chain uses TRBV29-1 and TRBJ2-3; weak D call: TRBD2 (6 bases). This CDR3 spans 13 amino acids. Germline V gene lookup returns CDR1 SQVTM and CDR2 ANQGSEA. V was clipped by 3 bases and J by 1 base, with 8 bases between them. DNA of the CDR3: TGCAGCGTTGAGACGGGGGGCACAGATACGCAGTATTTT. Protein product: CSVETGGTDTQYF.

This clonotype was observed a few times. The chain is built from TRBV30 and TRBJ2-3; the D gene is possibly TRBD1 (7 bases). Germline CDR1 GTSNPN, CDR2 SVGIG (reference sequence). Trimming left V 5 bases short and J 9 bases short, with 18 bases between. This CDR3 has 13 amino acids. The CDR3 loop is CAWGARQGGTQYF. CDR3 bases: TGTGCCTGGGGAGCTCGACAGGGAGGCACGCAGTATTTT. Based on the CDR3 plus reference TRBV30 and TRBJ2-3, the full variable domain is SQTIHQWPATLVQPVGSPLSLECTVEGTSNPNLYWYRQAAGRGLQLLFYSVGIGQISSEVPQNLSASRPQDRQFILSSKKLLLSDSGFYLCAWGARQGGTQYFGPGTRLTVL.

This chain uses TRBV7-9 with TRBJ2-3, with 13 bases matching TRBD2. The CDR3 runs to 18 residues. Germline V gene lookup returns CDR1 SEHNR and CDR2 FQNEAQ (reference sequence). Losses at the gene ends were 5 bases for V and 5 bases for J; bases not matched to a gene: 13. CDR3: CASSTTRLAGGGGDTQYF. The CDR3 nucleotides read TGTGCCAGCAGCACCACCCGACTAGCGGGGGGTGGTGGAGATACGCAGTATTTT.

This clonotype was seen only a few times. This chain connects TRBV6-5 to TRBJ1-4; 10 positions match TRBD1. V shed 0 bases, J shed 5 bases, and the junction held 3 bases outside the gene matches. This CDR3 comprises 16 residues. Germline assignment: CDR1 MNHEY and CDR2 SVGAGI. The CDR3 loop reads CASSYSMDRGNEKLFF. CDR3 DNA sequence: TGTGCCAGCAGTTACTCGATGGACAGGGGGAATGAAAAACTGTTTTTT.

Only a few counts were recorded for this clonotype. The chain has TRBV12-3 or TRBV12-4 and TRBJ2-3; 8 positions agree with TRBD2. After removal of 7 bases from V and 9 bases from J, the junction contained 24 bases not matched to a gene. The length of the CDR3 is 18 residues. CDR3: CASTFPKQGLGPEETQYF. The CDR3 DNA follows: TGTGCCAGCACCTTCCCCAAACAGGGACTAGGGCCTGAGGAAACGCAGTATTTT.

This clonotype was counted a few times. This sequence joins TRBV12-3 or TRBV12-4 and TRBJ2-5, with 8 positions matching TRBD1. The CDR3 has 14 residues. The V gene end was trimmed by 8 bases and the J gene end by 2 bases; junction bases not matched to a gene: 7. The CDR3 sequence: CASLNYRGQETQYF. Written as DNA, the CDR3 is TGTGCCAGCCTGAACTACAGGGGGCAAGAGACCCAGTACTTC.

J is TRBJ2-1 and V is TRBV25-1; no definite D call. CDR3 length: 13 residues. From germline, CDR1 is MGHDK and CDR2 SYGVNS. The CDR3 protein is CATTTSSYNEQFF. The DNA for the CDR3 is TGTGCGACAACGACGAGCTCCTACAATGAGCAGTTCTTC.

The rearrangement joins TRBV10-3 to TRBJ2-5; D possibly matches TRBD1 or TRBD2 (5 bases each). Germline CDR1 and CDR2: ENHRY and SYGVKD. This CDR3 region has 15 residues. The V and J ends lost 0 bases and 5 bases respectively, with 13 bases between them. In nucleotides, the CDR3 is TGTGCCATCAGTGAGTCTGCCAGGGACGAGGAGACCCAGTACTTC. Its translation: CAISESARDEETQYF.

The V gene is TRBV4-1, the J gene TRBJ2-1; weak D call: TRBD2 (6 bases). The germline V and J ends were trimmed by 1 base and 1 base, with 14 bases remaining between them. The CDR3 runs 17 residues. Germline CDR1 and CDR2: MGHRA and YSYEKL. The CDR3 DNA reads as TGCGCCAGCAGCCAAGGTAGCTGGGACTTGTCCTACAATGAGCAGTTCTTC. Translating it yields CASSQGSWDLSYNEQFF.

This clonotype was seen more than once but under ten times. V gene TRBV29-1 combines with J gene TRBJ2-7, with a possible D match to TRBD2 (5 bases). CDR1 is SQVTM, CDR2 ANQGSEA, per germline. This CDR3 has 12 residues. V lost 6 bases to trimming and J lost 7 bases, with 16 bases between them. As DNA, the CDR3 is TGCAGCGTCCTCGGGAAAGGTTTAGAGCAGTACTTC. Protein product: CSVLGKGLEQYF.